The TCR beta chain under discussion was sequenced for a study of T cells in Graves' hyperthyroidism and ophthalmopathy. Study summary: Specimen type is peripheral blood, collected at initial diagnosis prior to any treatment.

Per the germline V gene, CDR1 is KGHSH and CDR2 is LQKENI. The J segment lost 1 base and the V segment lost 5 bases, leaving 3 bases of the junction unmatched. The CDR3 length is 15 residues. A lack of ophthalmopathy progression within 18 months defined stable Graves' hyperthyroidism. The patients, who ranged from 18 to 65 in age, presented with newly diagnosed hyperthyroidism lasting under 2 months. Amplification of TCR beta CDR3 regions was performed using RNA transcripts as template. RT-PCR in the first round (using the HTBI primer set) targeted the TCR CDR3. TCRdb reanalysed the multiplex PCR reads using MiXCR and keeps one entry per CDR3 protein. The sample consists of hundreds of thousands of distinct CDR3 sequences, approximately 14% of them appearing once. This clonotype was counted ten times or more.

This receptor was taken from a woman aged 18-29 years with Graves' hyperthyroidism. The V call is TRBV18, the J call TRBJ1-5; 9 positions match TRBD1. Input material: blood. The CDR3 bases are TGTGCCAGCTCAACCGGACAGGGGAGCAATCAGCCCCAGCATTTT. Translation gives CASSTGQGSNQPQHF.